The clone carrying this TCR beta chain was seen ten or more times. Its antigen is still unknown. The missing CDR3 end, 3 residues past where the read stops, is filled in from the germline J gene. This sample stems from a study of T cell clonality in common variable immunodeficiency. Germline assignment: CDR1 LNHDA and CDR2 SQIVND (reference sequence). The length of the CDR3 is 12 residues. V was pared by 5 bases and J by 1 base, with 5 bases between. General study results and limits: Fewer deletions and N-nucleotide insertions were reportedly seen in common variable immunodeficiency TCR beta sequences.

Sequencing input was equivalent genomic DNA from CVID and controls. Clones were read by immunoSEQ multiplex PCR, and TCRdb kept only the in-frame ones, dropping some. Sampling found 30,000 to 35,000 clones, none seen once. Heparinized whole blood, about 4.5 to 8.5 ml, came from each donor. Material for sequencing was peripheral blood mononuclear cells. The chain joins TRBV19 to TRBJ1-1; the D is unclear. The receptor was isolated from a person aged 18 to 70 in good health. The CDR3 sequence: CASSFKNTEAFF. The CDR3 bases that were read are TGTGCCAGTAGTTTCAAGAACACTGAA.